The 3 T cell receptor beta chains in this list originate from one sample, sequenced in a study of blood T cell repertoires in COVID-19. Using immunoSEQ multiplex PCR, the repertoire was profiled, and TCRdb retains in-frame clones only, with some absent. The sample comprises about 270,000 clones, approximately 90% of which are singletons, and approximately 2.7% rests with the top ten. The sequencing input was PBMCs or T cells enriched from blood (not recorded which). Receptor source: a man aged 35 to 55 who had been exposed to COVID-19.

The chain has TRBV27 and TRBJ1-4; the D gene is possibly TRBD1 (6 bases). Trimming took 6 bases from V and 3 from J, leaving 14 bases between them. This CDR3 is built from 15 residues. The V gene's germline CDR1 is MNHEY and CDR2 SMNVEV (reference sequence). The CDR3 spells CASSYGDTANEKLFF. The CDR3 DNA reads TGTGCCAGCAGCTACGGGGACACAGCTAATGAAAAACTGTTTTTT.

A single count supports this clone. The same CDR3 can be traced to other DNA sequences in this sample. The CDR3, as DNA: TGTGCCATCAGTGAAGGTGGGAGTGGCACCGGGGAGCTGTTTTTT. This sequence encodes CAISEGGSGTGELFF. This chain uses TRBV10-3 with TRBJ2-2, with D possibly being TRBD2 (5 bases). The CDR3 has 15 amino acids. Germline-derived CDR1 and CDR2 are ENHRY and SYGVKD. The V end was cut by 3 bases, the J end by 4 bases, with 12 bases between.

V gene TRBV5-1 combines with J gene TRBJ2-1, with 9 nucleotides matching TRBD2. This CDR3 comprises 14 residues. Germline V lookup: CDR1 SGHRS, CDR2 YFSETQ. V was clipped by 2 bases and J by 6 bases; unmatched bases: 3. The CDR3 DNA follows: TGCGCCAGCAGCTTTAGCGGGAGTCTCAATGAGCAGTTCTTC. Translation gives CASSFSGSLNEQFF.